The 30 T cell receptor beta chains reported below all come from one sample, sequenced in a study of spatial heterogeneity in lung cancer. Study findings and constraints: The study found that expanded intratumoral alpha and beta TCR counts tracked tumor mutation counts.

These receptors' targets are unknown. Time point defined: sample taken at primary tumor resection. TCRdb recomputed calls from the 5' RACE reads with MiXCR, one row per CDR3 protein. The table shows several thousand distinct CDR3 sequences, with around a tenth occurring only once. The sample here was lung tumor tissue, taken at surgery. The receptors derive from a female donor with early-stage non-small cell lung cancer.

This clonotype was seen repeatedly, ten times or more. This chain links TRBV4-1 with TRBJ1-2, with unresolved D. The V end was cut by 4 bases, the J end by 1 base, with 7 bases between. Germline CDR1 MGHRA, CDR2 YSYEKL. This CDR3 has 13 residues. The DNA for the CDR3 is TGCGCCAGCAGCCCCGGGGTTAACTATGGCTACACCTTC. Translated: CASSPGVNYGYTF.

V and J are TRBV28 and TRBJ2-7; no firm D call. The ends were cut back, 6 bases at V and 0 bases at J, with 6 bases in the middle. Germline V lookup: CDR1 MDHEN, CDR2 SYDVKM. The CDR3 runs to 12 residues. DNA for the CDR3: TGTGCCAGCAGCCGCGCCTCCTACGAGCAGTACTTC. It codes for CASSRASYEQYF.

The chain combines TRBV19 with TRBJ1-2; 11 nucleotides match TRBD1. The CDR3 runs to 15 residues. Germline lookup yields CDR1 LNHDA and CDR2 SQIVND (reference sequence). V dropped 4 bases and J dropped 8; count of bases not matched to a gene: 9. CDR3 DNA: TGTGCCAGTAGTACCTTTTCGGACAGGGGGCCAGGCTACACCTTC. Amino acid sequence: CASSTFSDRGPGYTF.

The V gene is TRBV7-8, the J gene TRBJ1-2; 7 bases line up with TRBD1. V gave up 5 bases and J gave up 2 bases; unmatched junction bases: 11. Germline V gene lookup returns CDR1 SGHVS and CDR2 FQNEAQ. The CDR3 runs 16 residues. CDR3 in DNA: TGTGCCAGCAGCGGATCCAGGGGGTTGGGAAACTATGGCTACACCTTC. This gives the protein CASSGSRGLGNYGYTF.

This clonotype ranks as medium-sized. The V and J genes are TRBV4-2 and TRBJ1-1; D gene ambiguous. Trimming pared 4 bases from V and 0 bases from J, leaving 21 bases between. The CDR3 consists of 18 residues. The germline CDR1 and CDR2 sequences are LGHNA and YNFKEQ. As DNA, the CDR3 is TGTGCCAGCAGCCGAAAGAAAGTATCACAGCATGTGAACACTGAAGCTTTCTTT. Protein sequence: CASSRKKVSQHVNTEAFF.

There are a few counts of this clonotype. This rearrangement joins TRBV28 to TRBJ1-2, with D possibly matching TRBD1 (6 bases). Germline lookup yields CDR1 MDHEN and CDR2 SYDVKM. The CDR3 totals 15 residues. V was trimmed by 5 bases and J by 4 bases, leaving 17 bases between them. CDR3 amino acids: CASSPRTEGPYGYTF. Written as DNA, the CDR3 is TGTGCCAGCAGTCCTCGGACAGAAGGACCCTATGGCTACACCTTC.

This chain uses TRBV7-9 with TRBJ2-3; a possible D gene is TRBD2 (7 bases). CDR1 SEHNR and CDR2 FQNEAQ come from the germline V gene (reference sequence). There are 17 residues in the CDR3. The CDR3 region has the DNA TGTGCGATGCAGAGGATGGGCGGGGGCCCTAGCACAGATACGCAGTATTTT. It specifies CAMQRMGGGPSTDTQYF.

Relative to its sample, this clonotype is medium-sized. This chain links TRBV12-3 or TRBV12-4 with TRBJ1-5; 7 bases line up with TRBD1. This CDR3 is 15 amino acids long. V lost 6 bases to trimming and J lost 0 bases; unmatched junction nucleotides: 5. CDR3 region: CASSITGDSNQPQHF. The CDR3 region has the DNA TGTGCCAGCAGCATTACAGGGGATAGCAATCAGCCCCAGCATTTT.

This clonotype has only a few counts. V usage is TRBV10-2 and J usage is TRBJ2-7; 8 nucleotides agree with TRBD2. The CDR3 spans 14 residues. V trimming: 5 bases; J trimming: 5 bases; junction bases outside the gene matches: 8. CDR1 is WSHSY, CDR2 SAAADI, per germline. Written as DNA, the CDR3 is TGCGCCAGCAGTCGATCCGGGACTAGGGACGAGCAGTACTTC. Residues: CASSRSGTRDEQYF.

This clonotype is medium-sized within its sample. The rearrangement joins TRBV7-8 to TRBJ2-7; maybe TRBD2 (5 bases). The CDR3 is made up of 13 amino acids. V dropped 5 bases and J dropped 3 bases, with 11 bases sitting between them. Germline V gene sequence: CDR1 SGHVS, CDR2 FQNEAQ. The CDR3 spells CASSVGVRYEQYF. The CDR3 nucleotides are TGTGCCAGCAGCGTCGGGGTACGCTACGAGCAGTACTTC.

This clonotype is medium-sized. The chain uses TRBV5-6 and TRBJ2-7, with a weak D call TRBD1 (6 bases). Germline V lookup: CDR1 SGHDT, CDR2 YYEEEE. The CDR3 runs 12 residues. V was clipped by 0 bases and J by 12 bases, with 13 bases between them. CDR3 amino acids: CASSLAVGAVYF. For the CDR3, the DNA is TGTGCCAGCAGCTTGGCAGTGGGGGCGGTGTACTTC.

This clonotype occurred a few times. The chain joins TRBV28 to TRBJ2-7; 9 positions match TRBD1. Germline CDR1 is MDHEN and CDR2 is SYDVKM. The CDR3 contains 16 residues. With V trimmed by 4 bases and J by 5 bases, 12 bases remained unmatched. CDR3 coding DNA: TGTGCCAGCAGTTCACCCCGTACAGGGGGCAGCGACGAGCAGTACTTC. This translates into CASSSPRTGGSDEQYF. The full variable domain, completed using reference TRBV28 and TRBJ2-7, is DVKVTQSSRYLVKRTGEKVFLECVQDMDHENMFWYRQDPGLGLRLIYFSYDVKMKEKGDIPEGYSVSREKKERFSLILESASTNQTSMYLCASSSPRTGGSDEQYFGPGTRLTVT.

This clonotype has just a few counts. The V gene is TRBV5-1, the J gene TRBJ1-4; D not resolved. The CDR3 loop spans 13 amino acids. Trimming removed 5 bases at V and 6 bases at J, with 11 bases between. Germline assignment: CDR1 SGHRS and CDR2 YFSETQ. The CDR3 spells CASRPPGDEKLFF. The CDR3 DNA reads as TGCGCCAGCAGACCCCCGGGCGATGAAAAACTGTTTTTT.

By share, this clonotype ranks as medium-sized. The rearrangement links TRBV4-3 to TRBJ1-6, with D possibly matching TRBD1 (6 bases). The V end was cut by 1 base, the J end by 2 bases, with 12 bases between. Germline CDR1 reads LGHNA; CDR2 reads YSLEER. The CDR3 extends over 17 amino acids. Here the CDR3 DNA reads TGCGCCAGCAGCCAAGCCCCGCCAGGGGCCTATAATTCACCCCTCCACTTT. The encoded protein is CASSQAPPGAYNSPLHF.

This clonotype was detected a few times. The gene calls are TRBV12-3 or TRBV12-4 and TRBJ2-3; 10 bases map to TRBD2. Trimming took 3 bases from V and 4 from J; bases not matched to a gene: 10. CDR3 length: 17 residues. This CDR3 reads CASSFKRGGRVPDTQYF. In DNA, the CDR3 is TGTGCCAGCAGTTTCAAGCGGGGGGGCCGGGTTCCAGATACGCAGTATTTT.

V usage is TRBV7-2 and J usage is TRBJ2-3; 7 positions match TRBD2. The CDR3 runs 14 residues. Germline V gives CDR1 SGHTA, CDR2 FQGNSA. V gave up 1 base and J gave up 2 bases; unmatched junction bases: 0. This CDR3 is CASSLGLATDTQYF. The CDR3 bases are TGTGCCAGCAGCTTAGGACTAGCCACAGATACGCAGTATTTT.

The J gene is TRBJ1-1, the V gene TRBV10-3; 7 bases line up with TRBD1. The CDR3 runs to 14 residues. With 10 bases clipped from V and 6 bases from J, the junction kept 14 bases outside the gene matches. Germline V gene sequence: CDR1 ENHRY, CDR2 SYGVKD. CDR3 in DNA: TGTGCCACCAATCCAGGGGGTAGTACGGCTGAAGCTTTCTTT. Encoded protein: CATNPGGSTAEAFF.

This sequence joins TRBV7-8 and TRBJ1-4; D may be TRBD1 (6 bases). Germline CDR1 is SGHVS and CDR2 is FQNEAQ. Trimming left V 5 bases short and J 4 bases short, with 14 bases between. This CDR3 is 15 amino acids long. CDR3 DNA sequence: TGTGCCAGCAGCACAACAGGGAACTTTAATGAAAAACTGTTTTTT. This gives the protein CASSTTGNFNEKLFF. The full variable domain, with the rest looked up from reference TRBV7-8 and TRBJ1-4, is GAGVSQSPRYKVAKRGQDVALRCDPISGHVSLFWYQQALGQGPEFLTYFQNEAQLDKSGLPSDRFFAERPEGSVSTLKIQRTQQEDSAVYLCASSTTGNFNEKLFFGSGTQLSVL.

This clonotype was detected many times. The chain joins TRBV19 to TRBJ2-7; the D gene is possibly TRBD1 (5 bases). V lost 1 base and J 3 bases, leaving 7 bases between the germline ends. CDR3 length: 13 residues. The germline CDR1 and CDR2 sequences are LNHDA and SQIVND (reference sequence). The CDR3 DNA reads TGTGCCAGTAGTATAGGACAGAACTACGAGCAGTACTTC. It translates to CASSIGQNYEQYF.

This clonotype occurred a few times. The chain uses TRBV7-3 and TRBJ2-4; D may correspond to TRBD1 or TRBD2 (6 bases each). Trimming removed 5 bases at V and 1 base at J, with 27 bases between. The CDR3 covers 20 residues. CDR1 and CDR2 from the germline V gene are SGHTA and FQGTGA. The DNA of the CDR3 is TGTGCCAGCAGCCTATTCGGGGGCCAGGCCTACGCCTTGGCCAAAAACATTCAGTACTTC. It translates to CASSLFGGQAYALAKNIQYF.

This clonotype has a handful of counts. The chain has TRBV29-1 and TRBJ2-5, with D unclear. Trimming stripped 4 bases from V and 0 bases from J, with 6 bases between. This CDR3 has 12 residues. CDR1 SQVTM and CDR2 ANQGSEA come from the germline V gene. The CDR3 protein is CSVGPDQETQYF. In nucleotides, the CDR3 is TGCAGCGTTGGTCCTGACCAAGAGACCCAGTACTTC.

Relative to its sample, this clonotype is medium-sized. This sequence joins TRBV5-6 and TRBJ2-7; D may be TRBD1 (5 bases). Between the trimmed V and J ends, which lost 4 bases and 4 bases, there was a span of 9 bases. The CDR3 is made up of 12 amino acids. Germline V gives CDR1 SGHDT, CDR2 YYEEEE. CDR3 nucleotides: TGTGCCAGCAGCGGGGCGGCTTACGAGCAGTACTTC. Translation: CASSGAAYEQYF.

In this sample, this clonotype turned up a few times. The chain joins TRBV24-1 to TRBJ2-1, with 8 bases that match TRBD2. V shed 9 bases and J 3 bases; nucleotides not matched to a gene: 9. The CDR3 is 15 residues long. Germline loops: CDR1 KGHDR, CDR2 SFDVKD. The CDR3 sequence: CATGTSGKLYNEQFF. The CDR3 DNA is TGTGCCACCGGTACTAGCGGTAAACTCTACAATGAGCAGTTCTTC.

This clonotype was seen only a few times. The chain carries TRBV20-1 and TRBJ1-6; D unresolved. This CDR3 is 15 amino acids long. The ends were cut back, 1 base at V and 4 bases at J, with 11 bases in the middle. Germline values: CDR1 DFQATT, CDR2 SNEGSKA (reference sequence). CDR3 sequence (DNA): TGCAGTGCTAGAGGAGCCTTCCGGTATAATTCACCCCTCCACTTT. Translating it yields CSARGAFRYNSPLHF.

The chain employs TRBV5-5 and TRBJ2-3, with D unresolved. Germline CDR1 is SGHKS and CDR2 is YYEKEE (reference sequence). The CDR3 covers 14 residues. Deletions cut 2 bases from V and 6 bases from J, with 13 bases between. The DNA for the CDR3 is TGTGCCAGCAGCTTAATGGTCACGGACGATACGCAGTATTTT. It specifies CASSLMVTDDTQYF.

This clonotype was seen many times. The chain couples TRBV10-2 to TRBJ1-1; D is uncertain. The CDR3 is made up of 16 amino acids. Trimming removed 0 bases at V and 6 bases at J, with 17 bases between. Germline V gene data show CDR1 as WSHSY and CDR2 as SAAADI. The CDR3 nucleotides read TGCGCCAGCAGTGAGTCGCACACAGTAGGCAACGCTGAAGCTTTCTTT. Translating gives CASSESHTVGNAEAFF.

This clonotype was seen a few times. The chain carries TRBV7-9 and TRBJ1-2, with 9 bases lining up with TRBD1. This CDR3 is built from 15 residues. The junction had 6 bases not matched to a gene; V was cut back by 2 bases and J by 5 bases. Germline assignment: CDR1 SEHNR and CDR2 FQNEAQ (reference sequence). The CDR3 here is CASSLPQGAWYGYTF. The CDR3 nucleotides are TGTGCCAGCAGCTTACCACAGGGGGCTTGGTATGGCTACACCTTC.

V gene TRBV27 combines with J gene TRBJ2-3; no clear D. CDR3 length equals 15 residues. Germline values: CDR1 MNHEY, CDR2 SMNVEV (reference sequence). V dropped 2 bases and J dropped 3 bases, with 12 bases sitting between them. Here the CDR3 reads CASSLVGVATDTQYF. CDR3 DNA: TGTGCCAGCAGTTTAGTTGGGGTAGCTACAGATACGCAGTATTTT.

This clonotype is labeled medium-sized. The V and J genes are TRBV5-4 and TRBJ2-3; the D gene is possibly TRBD2 (6 bases). Trimming stripped 3 bases from V and 2 bases from J, with 19 bases between. Germline V lookup: CDR1 SGHNT, CDR2 YYREEE (reference sequence). The length of the CDR3 is 17 residues. CDR3 protein: CASSSMGGRPSTDTQYF. The CDR3 DNA is TGTGCCAGCAGCTCAATGGGGGGTAGGCCTTCCACAGATACGCAGTATTTT.

The chain carries TRBV9 and TRBJ2-1; D gene ambiguous. This CDR3 is built from 14 residues. The V end was cut by 1 base, the J end by 9 bases, with 14 bases between. From germline, CDR1 is SGDLS and CDR2 YYNGEE. The CDR3 region has the DNA TGTGCCAGCAGCGTAAAGGGTCGGTTCAGTGAGCAGTTCTTC. Residues: CASSVKGRFSEQFF.